The 9 T cell receptor beta chains below were found in one sample sequenced in a study of blood T cell repertoires in COVID-19. Method: immunoSEQ multiplex PCR; TCRdb's copy keeps in-frame clones and lacks some. The sample carries some 200,000 clones, around 82% recorded once. Input material: PBMCs or T cells enriched from blood (not recorded which). These receptors all come from a woman aged 55-70 years with acute COVID-19.

This rearrangement joins TRBV5-6 to TRBJ1-6; D might be TRBD1 (5 bases). V lost 6 bases and J lost 8, with 21 bases in between. Germline V gene sequence: CDR1 SGHDT, CDR2 YYEEEE. The CDR3 covers 16 residues. The CDR3 DNA reads TGTGCCAGCACCATTCAGGGTCCTCTTTACGATTCACCCCTCCACTTT. Its protein is CASTIQGPLYDSPLHF.

The CDR3 DNA follows: TGTGCCAGCAGCCCCCAGGCCCCGGGAATCGGGAGTTCACCCCTCCACTTT. This sequence encodes CASSPQAPGIGSSPLHF. This sequence joins TRBV7-6 and TRBJ1-6; D remains unclear. The CDR3 has 17 amino acids. Trimming left V 5 bases short and J 9 bases short, with 23 bases between. Germline V gene data show CDR1 as SGHVS and CDR2 as FNYEAQ.

This chain links TRBV7-9 with TRBJ2-2, with 9 bases that match TRBD1. Trimming cost V 6 bases and J 6 bases; bases outside gene matches: 5. This CDR3 comprises 14 residues. Germline V gene sequence: CDR1 SEHNR, CDR2 FQNEAQ (reference sequence). CDR3 protein: CASRRNRGPGELFF. The CDR3 DNA sequence: TGTGCCAGCAGGCGAAACAGGGGGCCCGGGGAGCTGTTTTTT.

This sequence joins TRBV10-3 and TRBJ2-1, with D maybe TRBD1 (5 bases). The V gene's germline CDR1 is ENHRY and CDR2 SYGVKD. Deletions cut 9 bases from V and 7 bases from J, with 13 bases between. The CDR3 consists of 12 residues. The CDR3 nucleotides are TGTGCCATACATACTGCAGGGAATGAGCAGTTCTTC. Translated, it gives CAIHTAGNEQFF.

The chain recombines TRBV5-4 with TRBJ1-4; D is unresolved. The germline CDR1 and CDR2 sequences are SGHNT and YYREEE (reference sequence). V lost 6 bases, J lost 2 bases, and 11 bases lay in between. The CDR3 has 14 amino acids. The CDR3 DNA reads as TGTGCCAGCACAAGAGGGCCCACTAATGAAAAACTGTTTTTT. Residues: CASTRGPTNEKLFF.

The count of this clone is one. The chain is built from TRBV5-1 and TRBJ2-7; 8 bases align to TRBD1. V dropped 5 bases and J dropped 0; count of bases not matched to a gene: 7. Germline V gene data show CDR1 as SGHRS and CDR2 as YFSETQ. CDR3 size: 15 residues. CDR3 nucleotide sequence: TGCGCCAGCAGGATGGGACAGGCGAGCTCCTACGAGCAGTACTTC. Residues: CASRMGQASSYEQYF.

The chain uses TRBV9 and TRBJ1-2, with a tentative D call TRBD1 (6 bases). Germline V gene data show CDR1 as SGDLS and CDR2 as YYNGEE. There are 15 residues in the CDR3. The V end was cut by 4 bases, the J end by 6 bases, with 19 bases between. In DNA form, the CDR3 reads TGTGCCAGCAGCCATACAGGGTCCCCTCCGAATGGCTACACCTTC. It specifies CASSHTGSPPNGYTF.

The chain has TRBV30 and TRBJ1-1; no clear D gene. The V and J ends lost 0 bases and 0 bases respectively, with 14 bases between them. This CDR3 is 16 amino acids long. The germline V gene encodes CDR1 GTSNPN and CDR2 SVGIG (reference sequence). Here the CDR3 reads CAWSVKTIVLNTEAFF. The DNA of the CDR3 is TGTGCCTGGAGTGTCAAAACGATAGTTCTGAACACTGAAGCTTTCTTT.

This clone was detected only once. The chain employs TRBV5-4 and TRBJ1-6; no reliable D call. Germline V gene data show CDR1 as SGHNT and CDR2 as YYREEE (reference sequence). Between the trimmed V and J ends, which lost 5 bases and 9 bases, there was a span of 15 bases. CDR3 size: 14 residues. The CDR3 spells CASRLSKRSSPLHF. CDR3 DNA: TGTGCCAGCAGGTTATCGAAGAGAAGTTCACCCCTCCACTTT.